This is a list of T cell receptor beta chains from one sample in a study of blood T cells in healthy people across ages. One entry per CDR3 protein results from TCRdb running MiXCR on the 5' RACE reads. Of about 1 million distinct CDR3 sequences listed, under 45% are singletons. The sequenced sample consisted of blood. Receptors originate from a woman aged 55-69 years in good health. The CDR3 runs from the conserved cysteine through the conserved F or W. The D gene is left open where the match is weak. Only part of the rows carry a size: once, few, many, or a class if the clone is expanded.

v_call: TRBV5-6; j_call: TRBJ2-4; clone_size: -; d_call: -; cdr3_aa: CASSLRDLAKNIQYF; cdr3_nt: TGTGCCAGCAGCTTACGGGATTTAGCCAAAAACATTCAGTACTTC
v_call: TRBV29-1; j_call: TRBJ1-2; clone_size: once; d_call: -; cdr3_aa: CSVDGGLPGGYTF; cdr3_nt: TGCAGCGTTGATGGGGGCCTCCCGGGGGGCTACACCTTC
v_call: TRBV20-1; j_call: TRBJ2-7; clone_size: -; d_call: -; cdr3_aa: CSARDSGRYTYEQYF; cdr3_nt: TGCAGTGCTAGAGATTCGGGCAGGTACACCTACGAGCAGTACTTC
v_call: TRBV20-1; j_call: TRBJ2-3; clone_size: few; d_call: -; cdr3_aa: CSARGSASSTDTQYF; cdr3_nt: TGCAGTGCTAGAGGGTCAGCGTCTAGCACAGATACGCAGTATTTT
v_call: TRBV7-8; j_call: TRBJ2-7; clone_size: few; d_call: TRBD2; cdr3_aa: CASSLSWTSGSTVYEQYF; cdr3_nt: TGTGCCAGCAGCTTAAGTTGGACTAGCGGGAGCACCGTCTACGAGCAGTACTTC
v_call: TRBV20-1; j_call: TRBJ1-2; clone_size: -; d_call: -; cdr3_aa: CSAPTNYGYTF; cdr3_nt: TGCAGTGCTCCCACCAACTATGGCTACACCTTC
v_call: TRBV5-1; j_call: TRBJ2-5; clone_size: -; d_call: TRBD2; cdr3_aa: CASSLYRMTSGSSSKETQYF; cdr3_nt: TGCGCCAGCAGCTTGTACCGGATGACTAGCGGGAGCAGTAGCAAAGAGACCCAGTACTTC
v_call: TRBV11-2; j_call: TRBJ2-5; clone_size: -; d_call: TRBD2; cdr3_aa: CASSLDLAGGETQYF; cdr3_nt: TGTGCCAGCAGCTTAGATCTAGCGGGAGGAGAGACCCAGTACTTC
v_call: TRBV3-1; j_call: TRBJ1-6; clone_size: -; d_call: -; cdr3_aa: CASGDTGNSPLHF; cdr3_nt: TGTGCCAGCGGCGATACAGGGAACTCACCCCTCCACTTT
v_call: TRBV6-6; j_call: TRBJ2-7; clone_size: -; d_call: -; cdr3_aa: CASSYGTISYEQYF; cdr3_nt: TGTGCCAGCAGTTACGGGACCATCTCCTACGAGCAGTACTTC
v_call: TRBV29-1; j_call: TRBJ1-2; clone_size: few; d_call: -; cdr3_aa: CSISVGLEGYTF; cdr3_nt: TGCAGCATCTCCGTGGGGCTCGAGGGCTACACCTTC
v_call: TRBV24-1; j_call: TRBJ2-7; clone_size: -; d_call: TRBD1; cdr3_aa: CATSDKDRGYEQYF; cdr3_nt: TGTGCCACCAGTGATAAGGACAGGGGTTACGAGCAGTACTTC
v_call: TRBV28; j_call: TRBJ1-1; clone_size: few; d_call: -; cdr3_aa: CASRASGTEAFF; cdr3_nt: TGTGCCAGCAGGGCGAGCGGAACTGAAGCTTTCTTT
v_call: TRBV15; j_call: TRBJ2-7; clone_size: -; d_call: -; cdr3_aa: CATSREGLEQYF; cdr3_nt: TGTGCCACCAGCAGAGAAGGGTTGGAGCAGTACTTC
v_call: TRBV10-3; j_call: TRBJ1-1; clone_size: -; d_call: -; cdr3_aa: CAIKYRVDTEAFF; cdr3_nt: TGTGCCATCAAATACAGGGTGGACACTGAAGCTTTCTTT
v_call: TRBV11-2; j_call: TRBJ2-7; clone_size: -; d_call: TRBD2; cdr3_aa: CASSLDFGGRTSEQYF; cdr3_nt: TGTGCCAGCAGCTTAGATTTCGGCGGGAGGACGAGCGAGCAGTACTTC
v_call: TRBV5-1; j_call: TRBJ2-1; clone_size: -; d_call: TRBD2; cdr3_aa: CASSVAGGWGEQFF; cdr3_nt: TGCGCCAGCAGCGTGGCCGGGGGGTGGGGTGAGCAGTTCTTC
v_call: TRBV4-2; j_call: TRBJ2-7; clone_size: many; d_call: -; cdr3_aa: CASSQGGTSYEQYF; cdr3_nt: TGTGCCAGCAGCCAGGGCGGGACTTCCTACGAGCAGTACTTC
v_call: TRBV5-1; j_call: TRBJ2-5; clone_size: few; d_call: TRBD2; cdr3_aa: CASSTGTSGFKETQYF; cdr3_nt: TGCGCCAGCAGCACCGGGACTAGCGGGTTTAAAGAGACCCAGTACTTC
v_call: TRBV4-1; j_call: TRBJ2-2; clone_size: -; d_call: TRBD1; cdr3_aa: CASSLPGGQGMTGELFF; cdr3_nt: TGCGCCAGCAGCCTCCCAGGCGGACAGGGTATGACCGGGGAGCTGTTTTTT
v_call: TRBV19; j_call: TRBJ2-5; clone_size: once; d_call: TRBD2; cdr3_aa: CASRGRLAGGQYF; cdr3_nt: TGTGCCAGTAGGGGGCGGCTAGCGGGAGGTCAGTACTTC
v_call: TRBV4-2; j_call: TRBJ2-1; clone_size: -; d_call: -; cdr3_aa: CASGRGGGSYNEQFF; cdr3_nt: TGTGCCAGCGGGCGGGGCGGAGGCTCCTACAATGAGCAGTTCTTC
v_call: TRBV4-1; j_call: TRBJ2-1; clone_size: once; d_call: -; cdr3_aa: CASSQWDSGPYNEQFF; cdr3_nt: TGCGCCAGCAGCCAATGGGACTCAGGCCCCTACAATGAGCAGTTCTTC
v_call: TRBV5-1; j_call: TRBJ2-2; clone_size: few; d_call: -; cdr3_aa: CASSLAASGGELFF; cdr3_nt: TGCGCCAGCAGCTTGGCGGCCTCGGGCGGGGAGCTGTTTTTT
v_call: TRBV7-9; j_call: TRBJ2-1; clone_size: -; d_call: TRBD1; cdr3_aa: CASSLAPGQSSGEQFF; cdr3_nt: TGTGCCAGCAGCTTAGCGCCGGGACAGTCATCCGGTGAGCAGTTCTTC
v_call: TRBV24-1; j_call: TRBJ2-1; clone_size: -; d_call: -; cdr3_aa: CATSDLWQTTYNEQFF; cdr3_nt: TGTGCCACCAGTGATTTGTGGCAGACAACCTACAATGAGCAGTTCTTC
v_call: TRBV10-3; j_call: TRBJ1-2; clone_size: -; d_call: -; cdr3_aa: CAISESRQNYGYTF; cdr3_nt: TGTGCCATCAGTGAGTCGAGACAGAACTATGGCTACACCTTC
v_call: TRBV15; j_call: TRBJ2-1; clone_size: few; d_call: TRBD2; cdr3_aa: CATGRQRGRNNEQFF; cdr3_nt: TGTGCCACCGGGAGACAGCGGGGCCGCAACAATGAGCAGTTCTTC
v_call: TRBV27; j_call: TRBJ2-7; clone_size: few; d_call: TRBD2; cdr3_aa: CATGGTSGSYEQYF; cdr3_nt: TGTGCCACGGGCGGGACTAGCGGGAGCTACGAGCAGTACTTC
v_call: TRBV6-5; j_call: TRBJ2-6; clone_size: few; d_call: -; cdr3_aa: CASSYSGAPGANVLTF; cdr3_nt: TGTGCCAGCAGTTACTCCGGGGCGCCTGGGGCCAACGTCCTGACTTTC
v_call: TRBV5-1; j_call: TRBJ2-7; clone_size: -; d_call: -; cdr3_aa: CASSGTGPRQREQYF; cdr3_nt: TGCGCCAGCAGCGGAACAGGGCCCCGCCAACGTGAGCAGTACTTC
v_call: TRBV19; j_call: TRBJ2-7; clone_size: few; d_call: -; cdr3_aa: CASSPFKSGPSYEQYF; cdr3_nt: TGTGCCAGTAGTCCCTTTAAAAGTGGGCCATCCTACGAGCAGTACTTC